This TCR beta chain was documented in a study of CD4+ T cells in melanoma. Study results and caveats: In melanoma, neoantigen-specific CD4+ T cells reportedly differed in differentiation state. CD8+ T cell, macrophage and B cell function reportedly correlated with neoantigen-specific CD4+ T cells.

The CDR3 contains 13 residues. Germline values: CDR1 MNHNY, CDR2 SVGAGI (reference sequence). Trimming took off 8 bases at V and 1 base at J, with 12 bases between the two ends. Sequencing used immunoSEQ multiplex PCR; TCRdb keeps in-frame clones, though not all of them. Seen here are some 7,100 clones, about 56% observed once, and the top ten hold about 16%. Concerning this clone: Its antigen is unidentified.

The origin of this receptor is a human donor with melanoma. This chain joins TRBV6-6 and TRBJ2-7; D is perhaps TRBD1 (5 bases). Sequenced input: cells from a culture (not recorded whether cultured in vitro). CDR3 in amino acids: CASRNGQSYEQYF. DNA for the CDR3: TGTGCCAGCCGCAACGGACAATCCTACGAGCAGTACTTC.